One sample yielded the 18 T cell receptor beta chains listed below, sequenced in a study of T cell responses to AZD1222 COVID-19 vaccine. Profiled with immunoSEQ multiplex PCR; TCRdb holds only in-frame clones, not every one. The sample contains around 100,000 clones, just under 95% of which appear only once. Source: peripheral blood, taken on day 0 of AZD1222 vaccination. Receptor source: an adult in good health.

The chain has TRBV9 and TRBJ1-1; D perhaps matches TRBD1 (5 bases). The CDR3 loop spans 19 amino acids. Germline CDR1 is SGDLS and CDR2 is YYNGEE. V lost 0 bases to trimming and J lost 0 bases, with 21 bases between them. The CDR3 DNA reads as TGTGCCAGCAGCGTAGACCCCGGGCAGGGTGAAGCCATGAACACTGAAGCTTTCTTT. Protein sequence: CASSVDPGQGEAMNTEAFF.

The chain uses TRBV2 and TRBJ1-3; no firm D call. Germline loops: CDR1 SNHLY, CDR2 FYNNEI. The CDR3 length is 14 residues. Trimming removed 7 bases at V and 0 bases at J, with 10 bases between. The CDR3: CASTKEGSGNTIYF. Here the CDR3 DNA reads TGTGCCAGCACTAAGGAGGGCTCTGGAAACACCATATATTTT.

The rearrangement uses TRBV3-1 (or the pseudogene TRBV3-2) and TRBJ2-2; TRBD2 matches 14 bases. CDR1 and CDR2 from the germline V gene are LGHDT and YNNKEL (reference sequence). After removal of 9 bases from V and 5 bases from J, the junction contained 11 bases not matched to a gene. The CDR3 contains 17 residues. The CDR3 sequence is CASRGGTSGRQTGELFF. Here the CDR3 DNA reads TGTGCCAGTAGAGGGGGGACTAGCGGGAGACAAACCGGGGAGCTGTTTTTT.

The chain has TRBV7-8 and TRBJ1-2; D call uncertain. Germline V gene sequence: CDR1 SGHVS, CDR2 FQNEAQ. Trimming removed 3 bases from V and 7 bases from J, with 15 bases in between. The length of the CDR3 is 14 residues. CDR3 sequence reads: CASSFATRSGGYTF. CDR3 DNA: TGTGCCAGCAGCTTCGCGACCCGCAGCGGTGGCTACACCTTC.

The CDR3 loop is CASSYGTGSYGYTF. The CDR3 region has the DNA TGTGCCAGCAGTTACGGGACAGGGTCCTATGGCTACACCTTC. The chain couples TRBV6-5 to TRBJ1-2; 9 nucleotides align to TRBD1. The CDR3 is 14 residues long. The V and J ends lost 2 bases and 4 bases, in that order; junction bases with no gene match: 2. CDR1 and CDR2 (germline): MNHEY, SVGAGI.

This clone was seen once. The CDR3: CASTETGTGASGQYF. As DNA, the CDR3 is TGTGCCAGCACAGAAACCGGGACAGGGGCAAGTGGCCAGTACTTC. The gene calls are TRBV6-5 and TRBJ2-5; 10 nucleotides match TRBD1. Germline CDR1 is MNHEY and CDR2 is SVGAGI. CDR3 size: 15 residues. V gave up 7 bases and J gave up 10 bases; unmatched junction bases: 15.

This rearrangement joins TRBV30 to TRBJ2-1; D gene uncertain. Germline assignment: CDR1 GTSNPN and CDR2 SVGIG (reference sequence). The CDR3 contains 12 residues. Trimming removed 2 bases from V and 7 bases from J, with 9 bases in between. The CDR3, as DNA: TGTGCCTGGAGTTGGGTAGGTAATGAGCAGTTCTTC. Protein product: CAWSWVGNEQFF.

CDR3 region: CASTRGQGHTEAFF. CDR3 bases: TGTGCCAGTACCCGCGGACAGGGTCACACTGAAGCTTTCTTT. The chain links TRBV19 to TRBJ1-1, with TRBD1 matching over 8 bases. Germline CDR1 and CDR2: LNHDA and SQIVND (reference sequence). The CDR3 extends over 14 amino acids. V gave up 7 bases and J gave up 3 bases; unmatched junction bases: 7.

V gene TRBV3-1 (or the pseudogene TRBV3-2) combines with J gene TRBJ1-2; tentative D call: TRBD1 (5 bases). Germline values: CDR1 LGHDT, CDR2 YNNKEL (reference sequence). V was clipped by 2 bases and J by 4 bases, with 14 bases between them. CDR3 length: 15 amino acids. CDR3 amino acids: CASSQRTSPSYGYTF. The CDR3 nucleotides are TGTGCCAGCAGCCAAAGGACAAGCCCGAGCTATGGCTACACCTTC.

This chain uses TRBV11-3 with TRBJ2-7; 7 bases agree with TRBD2. V was pared by 4 bases and J by 7 bases, with 13 bases of the junction left unmatched. The CDR3 loop spans 15 amino acids. Germline loops: CDR1 SGHNT, CDR2 YENEEA. CDR3 bases: TGTGCCAGCAGCTACGGGGACTACACTCTCGGAGAGCAGTACTTC. Translated: CASSYGDYTLGEQYF.

The genes are TRBV6-2 or TRBV6-3 and TRBJ2-3, with 7 bases lining up with TRBD2. The junction had 5 bases not matched to a gene; V was cut back by 2 bases and J by 6 bases. CDR3 size: 14 residues. Germline-derived CDR1 and CDR2 are MNHEY and SVGEGT. This chain's CDR3 is CASSYGSGPDTQYF. CDR3 nucleotide sequence: TGTGCCAGCAGTTACGGTAGCGGGCCGGATACGCAGTATTTT.

This chain connects TRBV9 to TRBJ2-3, with 11 bases aligning to TRBD2. V was clipped by 3 bases and J by 6 bases; unmatched bases: 12. Per germline, CDR1 SGDLS and CDR2 YYNGEE. This CDR3 comprises 17 residues. The CDR3 DNA is TGTGCCAGCAGCGGTCTAGCGGGAGGCCTACCGGGGGATACGCAGTATTTT. This encodes CASSGLAGGLPGDTQYF.

J is TRBJ2-3 and V is TRBV28; 8 bases match TRBD1. After removal of 6 bases from V and 1 base from J, the junction contained 9 bases not matched to a gene. This CDR3 spans 16 amino acids. The germline gives CDR1 MDHEN, CDR2 SYDVKM. DNA of the CDR3: TGTGCCAGCAGCCTTGACAGGGGTGGTGGCACAGATACGCAGTATTTT. This sequence encodes CASSLDRGGGTDTQYF. The variable domain in full, with the rest retrieved from reference TRBV28 and TRBJ2-3, is DVKVTQSSRYLVKRTGEKVFLECVQDMDHENMFWYRQDPGLGLRLIYFSYDVKMKEKGDIPEGYSVSREKKERFSLILESASTNQTSMYLCASSLDRGGGTDTQYFGPGTRLTVL.

The chain joins TRBV2 to TRBJ2-3, with 10 positions matching TRBD1. Looked up from germline, CDR1 is SNHLY and CDR2 is FYNNEI. CDR3 length: 15 amino acids. The V gene end was trimmed by 5 bases and the J gene end by 5 bases; junction bases not matched to a gene: 7. The CDR3 nucleotides are TGTGCCAGCAGTCGGGAGACAGGGGGCCGAGATACGCAGTATTTT. Protein product: CASSRETGGRDTQYF.

The chain's CDR3 is CATASGTDYLGNEQFF. As DNA, the CDR3 is TGTGCTACAGCAAGTGGGACAGACTATCTTGGGAATGAGCAGTTCTTC. The rearrangement links TRBV27 to TRBJ2-1, with 7 bases aligning to TRBD1. CDR1 and CDR2 (germline): MNHEY, SMNVEV (reference sequence). This CDR3 comprises 16 residues.

The gene calls are TRBV28 and TRBJ2-7; 8 bases agree with TRBD1. Looked up from germline, CDR1 is MDHEN and CDR2 is SYDVKM. There are 15 residues in the CDR3. The V and J ends lost 5 bases and 2 bases, in that order; junction bases with no gene match: 8. The CDR3 DNA reads as TGTGCCAGCAGTCCAGGGGGGACAGGCCCCTACGAGCAGTACTTC. As protein: CASSPGGTGPYEQYF.

This rearrangement joins TRBV28 to TRBJ1-2, with D tentatively TRBD1 (5 bases). V gave up 2 bases and J gave up 8 bases, with 12 bases separating them. Germline V gene lookup returns CDR1 MDHEN and CDR2 SYDVKM. The CDR3 totals 13 residues. CDR3 in DNA: TGTGCCAGCAGTTTAGTAGAGGGGCTGGGCTACACCTTC. Protein: CASSLVEGLGYTF.

The chain is built from TRBV7-9 and TRBJ1-4; D is unclear. CDR3 length equals 16 residues. CDR1 and CDR2 from the germline V gene are SEHNR and FQNEAQ (reference sequence). Trimming removed 5 bases from V and 3 bases from J, with 16 bases in between. For the CDR3, the DNA is TGTGCCAGCAGCCAGGCCGAAGGGCAGGCTAATGAAAAACTGTTTTTT. Amino acid sequence: CASSQAEGQANEKLFF.